This T cell receptor (beta chain) was documented in a study of early T cells in non-severe SARS-CoV-2 infection. Study-level information: Sequencing used unsorted whole-blood bulk RNA, so chains lack pairing.

With 4 bases removed from V and 1 base from J, the gap between germline ends came to 11 bases. This CDR3 contains 14 residues. CDR1 and CDR2 (germline): LGHDT, YNNKEL (reference sequence). Unique molecular identifier tags were affixed to discrete cDNA molecules. TCRdb independently ran MiXCR on the 5' RACE reads; one entry per CDR3 protein. The data show 88,000 or so distinct CDR3 sequences, about 15% seen once. The chain couples TRBV3-1 to TRBJ2-7; possible D gene TRBD1, 6 bases. Sequencing input: whole blood. This clonotype originated in an adult who was a healthcare worker with PCR-confirmed SARS-CoV-2 infection or an uninfected control (not recorded which). Here the CDR3 reads CASSRDTISYEQYF. DNA of the CDR3: TGTGCCAGCAGCCGGGACACTATTTCCTACGAGCAGTACTTC.